This T cell receptor beta chain is drawn from a study of T cells in localized non-small cell lung cancer. This CDR3 spans 13 amino acids. V lost 4 bases, J lost 0 bases, and 7 bases lay in between. CDR1 is SGHRS and CDR2 is YFSETQ in the germline V gene. Profiled with immunoSEQ multiplex PCR; TCRdb holds only in-frame clones, not every one. The data contain nearly 25,000 clones, approximately 90% of them singletons. The chain links TRBV5-1 to TRBJ2-5; D unresolved. The source was peripheral blood, collected before any cancer treatment. This sequence was found in a woman between 40 and 69 years old with stage I lung adenocarcinoma. CDR3 coding DNA: TGCGCCAGCAGCCCAGGAGACCAAGAGACCCAGTACTTC. Its protein product is CASSPGDQETQYF.